This T cell receptor beta chain was found in a study of cytomegalovirus exposure and HLA in healthy donors. Regarding the study as a whole: Diagnosis of cytomegalovirus status made by the classifier reportedly showed high specificity and sensitivity. The TCR clusters that emerged in the first cohort tended, a later analysis found, to co-occur in the 120 or so validation repertoires.

For this clone: As yet, its antigen is unknown.

Trimming cost V 3 bases and J 8 bases, with 31 bases left between them. The CDR3 covers 20 residues. The germline V gene encodes CDR1 SNHLY and CDR2 FYNNEI. The table came from immunoSEQ multiplex PCR; TCRdb's copy has only in-frame clones and leaves some out. The sample lists roughly 140,000 clones, approximately 91% occurring once. The receptor's source is a man aged 18 to 30 in good health and CMV-seronegative. Input material: PBMCs. The gene calls are TRBV2 and TRBJ1-4; maybe TRBD1 (5 bases). The DNA for the CDR3 is TGTGCCAGCAGTGATTGGGCTTGGGGGGATCGATCGGTCGGAGGGGAAAAACTGTTTTTT. Its translation is CASSDWAWGDRSVGGEKLFF.